Shown below are 12 T cell receptor beta chains from a single sample sequenced in a study of blood T cells in healthy people across ages. PCR was performed a second time for 7 to 11 cycles using a sample-barcoded 5' primer and a J-beta primer mix. MiXCR, applied by TCRdb to the 5' RACE reads, yields one record per CDR3 protein. The sample contains over 550,000 distinct CDR3 sequences, roughly 30% of which appear only once. What was sequenced was blood. Every receptor here comes from a woman older than 75 in good health.

This clonotype was picked up a small number of times. The chain recombines TRBV5-6 with TRBJ1-4; TRBD1 might be the D (6 bases). Germline CDR1 is SGHDT and CDR2 is YYEEEE. V lost 4 bases to trimming and J lost 4 bases, with 17 bases between them. CDR3 length equals 16 residues. CDR3: CASSRLTDSHNEKLFF. DNA for the CDR3: TGTGCCAGCAGCCGATTAACGGACAGTCATAATGAAAAACTGTTTTTT.

Ten or more counts support this clonotype. The chain links TRBV5-5 to TRBJ2-5, with 8 positions matching TRBD2. The junction had 7 bases not matched to a gene; V was cut back by 2 bases and J by 4 bases. The CDR3 covers 15 residues. Germline V CDR1 and CDR2: SGHKS, YYEKEE (reference sequence). The DNA for the CDR3 is TGTGCCAGCAGCTTTTTACGGGGGGGCCTAGAGACCCAGTACTTC. Amino acid sequence: CASSFLRGGLETQYF.

Details on this clonotype: This may be a read error, as it is one base from a much larger clone. The chain uses TRBV20-1 and TRBJ1-5; D ambiguous. CDR1 is DFQATT and CDR2 is SNEGSKA in the germline V gene (reference sequence). The CDR3 runs to 12 residues. The V end was cut by 4 bases, the J end by 7 bases, with 11 bases between. The CDR3 spells CSANYGGQPQHF. DNA for the CDR3: TGCAGTGCTAACTACGGTGGACAGCCCCAGCATTTT.

This clonotype was recorded a few times. The chain recombines TRBV7-3 with TRBJ1-2, with unresolved D. The CDR3 extends over 13 amino acids. Trimming took 3 bases from V and 4 from J, leaving 9 bases between them. CDR1 is SGHTA and CDR2 is FQGTGA in the germline V gene. CDR3 in DNA: TGTGCCAGCAGCTTTTCGGGAACCTATGGCTACACCTTC. Translating gives CASSFSGTYGYTF. Complete variable domain (other parts from reference TRBV7-3 and TRBJ1-2): GAGVSQTPSNKVTEKGKYVELRCDPISGHTALYWYRQSLGQGPEFLIYFQGTGAADDSGLPNDRFFAVRPEGSVSTLKIQRTERGDSAVYLCASSFSGTYGYTFGSGTRLTVV.

About this clonotype: A much larger clonotype is one base distant, so this may be a read error. This chain joins TRBV13 and TRBJ2-1, with 7 bases identical to TRBD2. The V and J ends lost 5 bases and 4 bases, in that order; junction bases with no gene match: 8. CDR3 length: 15 residues. Germline assignment: CDR1 PRHDT and CDR2 FYEKMQ (reference sequence). The CDR3 loop reads CASSPRGTGYNEQFF. The CDR3 DNA reads as TGTGCCAGCAGCCCGCGGGGGACGGGTTACAATGAGCAGTTCTTC.

This clonotype was counted at least ten times. The J gene is TRBJ1-2, the V gene TRBV7-3, with a tentative D call TRBD1 (5 bases). CDR1 is SGHTA and CDR2 is FQGTGA in the germline V gene. The CDR3 has 13 amino acids. V dropped 5 bases and J dropped 2 bases, with 9 bases sitting between them. CDR3 nucleotide sequence: TGTGCCAGCAGCCCCGGGACCAACTATGGCTACACCTTC. It specifies CASSPGTNYGYTF. The entire variable domain, with the rest obtained from reference TRBV7-3 and TRBJ1-2, is as follows: GAGVSQTPSNKVTEKGKYVELRCDPISGHTALYWYRQSLGQGPEFLIYFQGTGAADDSGLPNDRFFAVRPEGSVSTLKIQRTERGDSAVYLCASSPGTNYGYTFGSGTRLTVV.

The gene calls are TRBV20-1 and TRBJ2-3; tentatively, D is TRBD1 or TRBD2 (6 bases each). The CDR3 is made up of 13 amino acids. Deletions cut 3 bases from V and 2 bases from J, with 9 bases between. Germline V gene sequence: CDR1 DFQATT, CDR2 SNEGSKA (reference sequence). The CDR3 coding sequence is TGCAGTGCTAGCGGGGGACACACAGATACGCAGTATTTT. It codes for CSASGGHTDTQYF.

The chain uses TRBV5-1 and TRBJ2-1; 7 bases match TRBD2. Germline V gene sequence: CDR1 SGHRS, CDR2 YFSETQ. Germline trimming cut 0 bases from V and 5 bases from J; bases unmatched to any gene: 5. CDR3 length: 15 residues. CDR3 region: CASSLGGGRDNEQFF. The CDR3, as DNA: TGCGCCAGCAGCTTGGGGGGGGGTCGGGACAATGAGCAGTTCTTC. Filled out from reference TRBV5-1 and TRBJ2-1, the complete variable domain reads KAGVTQTPRYLIKTRGQQVTLSCSPISGHRSVSWYQQTPGQGLQFLFEYFSETQRNKGNFPGRFSGRQFSNSRSEMNVSTLELGDSALYLCASSLGGGRDNEQFFGPGTRLTVL.

The chain combines TRBV5-6 with TRBJ1-5; the D gene is possibly TRBD1 (5 bases). Trimming stripped 3 bases from V and 4 bases from J, with 11 bases between. The V gene's germline CDR1 is SGHDT and CDR2 YYEEEE. The CDR3 extends over 14 amino acids. DNA for the CDR3: TGTGCCAGCAGCTCTACAGGCCCGAATCAGCCCCAGCATTTT. Translating gives CASSSTGPNQPQHF.

This clonotype has a handful of counts. The chain is built from TRBV6-6 and TRBJ1-1; tentative D call: TRBD1 (6 bases). The CDR3 is made up of 15 amino acids. Trimming shortened V by 2 bases and J by 1 base, and 11 bases separated the two germline ends. The V gene's germline CDR1 is MNHNY and CDR2 SVGAGI (reference sequence). CDR3 sequence: CASSYKGTPNTEAFF. The CDR3 coding sequence is TGTGCCAGCAGTTACAAGGGGACACCGAACACTGAAGCTTTCTTT.

With respect to this clonotype: This may stem from a read error, because a much larger clone lies one nucleotide away. V gene TRBV7-8 combines with J gene TRBJ2-1; TRBD1 matches 7 bases. The CDR3 spans 15 residues. J gave up 5 bases and V 4 bases, and 8 bases lay outside the gene matches. Germline V lookup: CDR1 SGHVS, CDR2 FQNEAQ. This chain's CDR3 is CASSSTGAADNEQFF. The CDR3 nucleotides are TGTGCCAGCAGCTCTACAGGGGCGGCGGACAATGAGCAGTTCTTC.

This clonotype was seen a few times. A read error may produce the germline difference seen at one junction end. This chain uses TRBV12-3 or TRBV12-4 with TRBJ2-3, with D possibly TRBD2 on 6 matching bases. The CDR3 has 14 residues. Here the CDR3 DNA reads TGTGCCAGCAGTTCTAGAGCTAGCGCAGATGCGCAGTATTTT. It encodes CASSSRASADAQYF.